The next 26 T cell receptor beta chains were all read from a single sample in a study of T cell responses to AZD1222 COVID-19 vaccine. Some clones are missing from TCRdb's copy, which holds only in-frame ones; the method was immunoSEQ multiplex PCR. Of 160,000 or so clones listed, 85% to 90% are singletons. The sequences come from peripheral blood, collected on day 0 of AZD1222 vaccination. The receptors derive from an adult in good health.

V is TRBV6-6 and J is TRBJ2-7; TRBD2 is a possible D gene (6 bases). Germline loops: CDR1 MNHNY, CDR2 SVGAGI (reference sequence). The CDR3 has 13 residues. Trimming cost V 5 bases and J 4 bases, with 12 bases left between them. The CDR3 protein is CASSHGTLYEQYF. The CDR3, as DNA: TGTGCCAGCAGTCACGGGACTCTGTACGAGCAGTACTTC.

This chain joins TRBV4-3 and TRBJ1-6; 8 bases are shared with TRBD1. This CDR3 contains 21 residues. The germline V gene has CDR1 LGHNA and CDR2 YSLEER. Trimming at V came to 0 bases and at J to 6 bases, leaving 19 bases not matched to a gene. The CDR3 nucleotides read TGCGCCAGCAGCCAAGAAACGACAACAAGCAACGTCAGGGGGCTTAATTCACCCCTCCACTTT. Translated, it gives CASSQETTTSNVRGLNSPLHF.

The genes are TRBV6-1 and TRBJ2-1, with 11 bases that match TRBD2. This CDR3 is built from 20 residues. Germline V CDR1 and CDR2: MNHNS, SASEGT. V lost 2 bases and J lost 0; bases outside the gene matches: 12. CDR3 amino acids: CASSEKSSRLAGISYNEQFF. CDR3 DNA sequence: TGTGCCAGCAGTGAAAAGTCCTCGCGACTAGCGGGAATCTCCTACAATGAGCAGTTCTTC.

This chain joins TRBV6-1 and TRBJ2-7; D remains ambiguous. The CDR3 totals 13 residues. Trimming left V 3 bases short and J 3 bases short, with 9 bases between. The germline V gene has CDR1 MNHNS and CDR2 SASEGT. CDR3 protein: CASSDIGNYEQYV. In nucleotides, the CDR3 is TGTGCCAGCAGTGACATTGGCAACTACGAGCAGTACGTC.

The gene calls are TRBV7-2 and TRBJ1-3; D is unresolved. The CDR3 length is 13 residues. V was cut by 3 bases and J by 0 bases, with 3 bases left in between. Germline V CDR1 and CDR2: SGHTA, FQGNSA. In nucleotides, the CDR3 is TGTGCCAGCAGCTTGGGCTCTGGAAACACCATATATTTT. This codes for CASSLGSGNTIYF.

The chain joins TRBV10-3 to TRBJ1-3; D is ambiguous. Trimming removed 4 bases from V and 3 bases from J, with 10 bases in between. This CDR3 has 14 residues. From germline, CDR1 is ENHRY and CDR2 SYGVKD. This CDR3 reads CAISVVGVGNTIYF. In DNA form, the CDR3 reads TGTGCCATCAGTGTGGTAGGAGTTGGAAACACCATATATTTT.

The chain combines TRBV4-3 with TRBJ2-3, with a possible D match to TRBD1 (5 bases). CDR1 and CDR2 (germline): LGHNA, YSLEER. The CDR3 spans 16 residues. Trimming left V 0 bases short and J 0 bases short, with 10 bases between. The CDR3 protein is CASSQDRQGSTDTQYF. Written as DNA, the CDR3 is TGCGCCAGCAGCCAAGATCGGCAGGGCAGCACAGATACGCAGTATTTT.

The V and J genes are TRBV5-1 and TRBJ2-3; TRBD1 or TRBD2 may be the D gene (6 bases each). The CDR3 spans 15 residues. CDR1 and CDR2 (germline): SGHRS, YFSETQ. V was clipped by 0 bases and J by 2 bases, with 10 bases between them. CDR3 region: CASSLEGGSTDTQYF. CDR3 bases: TGCGCCAGCAGCTTGGAGGGGGGCTCCACAGATACGCAGTATTTT.

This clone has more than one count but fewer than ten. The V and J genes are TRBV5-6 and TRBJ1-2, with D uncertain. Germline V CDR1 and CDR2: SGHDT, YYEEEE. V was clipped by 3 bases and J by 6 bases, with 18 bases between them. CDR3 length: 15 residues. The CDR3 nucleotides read TGTGCCAGCAGCTGGGCTGGGAGAGGGTTCGATGGCTACACCTTC. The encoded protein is CASSWAGRGFDGYTF.

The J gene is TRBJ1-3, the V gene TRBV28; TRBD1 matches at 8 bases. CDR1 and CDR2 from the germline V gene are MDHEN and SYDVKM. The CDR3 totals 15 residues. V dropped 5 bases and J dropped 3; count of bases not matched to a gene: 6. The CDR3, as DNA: TGTGCCAGCAGTAACAGGGGGTTTTTTGGAAACACCATATATTTT. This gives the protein CASSNRGFFGNTIYF.

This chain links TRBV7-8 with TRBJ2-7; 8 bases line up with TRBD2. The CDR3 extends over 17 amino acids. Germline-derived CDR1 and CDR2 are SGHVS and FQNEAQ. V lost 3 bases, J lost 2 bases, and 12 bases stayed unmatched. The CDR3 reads CASSFSTSGSWPYEQYF. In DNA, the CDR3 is TGTGCCAGCAGCTTTAGTACTAGCGGTTCCTGGCCCTACGAGCAGTACTTC.

The chain's CDR3 is CASSPRTGPYEQYF. For the CDR3, the DNA is TGTGCCAGCAGCCCGAGGACAGGGCCCTACGAGCAGTACTTC. The chain carries TRBV7-9 and TRBJ2-7, with 8 positions matching TRBD1. With V trimmed by 5 bases and J by 2 bases, 5 bases remained unmatched. The CDR3 length is 14 residues. CDR1 is SEHNR, CDR2 FQNEAQ, per germline (reference sequence).

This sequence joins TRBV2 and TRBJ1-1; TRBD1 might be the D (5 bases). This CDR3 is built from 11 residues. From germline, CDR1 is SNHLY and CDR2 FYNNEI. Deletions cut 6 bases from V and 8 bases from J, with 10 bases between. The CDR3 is CASRSGPEAFF. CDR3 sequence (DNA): TGTGCCAGCAGGTCAGGGCCAGAAGCTTTCTTT.

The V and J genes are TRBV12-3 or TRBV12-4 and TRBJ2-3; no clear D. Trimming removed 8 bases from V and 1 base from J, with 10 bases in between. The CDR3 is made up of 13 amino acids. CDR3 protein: CASDAWGTDTQYF. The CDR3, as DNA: TGTGCCAGCGACGCCTGGGGCACAGATACGCAGTATTTT.

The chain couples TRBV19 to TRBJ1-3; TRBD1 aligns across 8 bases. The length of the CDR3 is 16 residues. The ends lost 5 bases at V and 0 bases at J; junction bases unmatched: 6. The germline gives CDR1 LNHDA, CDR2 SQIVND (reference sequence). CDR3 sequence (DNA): TGTGCCAGTAGTGCGACAGGGGTGAGCTCTGGAAACACCATATATTTT. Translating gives CASSATGVSSGNTIYF.

The CDR3 DNA is TGTGCCAGCACCGACCGGCAGGGTGCGGACGAGCAGTACTTC. As protein: CASTDRQGADEQYF. This chain links TRBV6-4 with TRBJ2-7; a weak D match, TRBD1 (5 bases). Trimming shortened V by 7 bases and J by 5 bases, and 18 bases separated the two germline ends. The CDR3 is 14 residues long. The V gene's germline CDR1 is MRHNA and CDR2 SNTAGT.

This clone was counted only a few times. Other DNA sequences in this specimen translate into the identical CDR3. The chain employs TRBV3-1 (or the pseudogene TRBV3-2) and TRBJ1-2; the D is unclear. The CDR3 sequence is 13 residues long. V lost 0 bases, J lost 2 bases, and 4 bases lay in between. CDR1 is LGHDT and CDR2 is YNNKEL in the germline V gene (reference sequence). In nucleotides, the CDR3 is TGTGCCAGCAGCCAAGAAGGAAACTATGGCTACACCTTC. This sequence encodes CASSQEGNYGYTF.

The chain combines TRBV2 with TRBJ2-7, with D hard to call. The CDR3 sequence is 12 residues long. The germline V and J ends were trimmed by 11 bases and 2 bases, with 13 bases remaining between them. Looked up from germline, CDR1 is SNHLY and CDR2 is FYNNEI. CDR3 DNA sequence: TGTGCCTGCGGCCCTGGGCCCTACGAGCAGTACGTC. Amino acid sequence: CACGPGPYEQYV.

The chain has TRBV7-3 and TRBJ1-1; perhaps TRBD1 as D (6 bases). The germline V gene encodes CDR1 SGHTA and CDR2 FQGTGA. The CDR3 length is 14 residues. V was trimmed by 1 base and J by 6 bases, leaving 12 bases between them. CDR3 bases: TGTGCCAGCAGCTTAAGTGGGGGGGCTGCTGAAGCTTTCTTT. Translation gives CASSLSGGAAEAFF.

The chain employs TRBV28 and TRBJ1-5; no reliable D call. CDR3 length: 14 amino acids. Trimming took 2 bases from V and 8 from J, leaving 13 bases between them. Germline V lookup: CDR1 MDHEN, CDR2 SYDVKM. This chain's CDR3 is CASSLTLPGEPQHF. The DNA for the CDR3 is TGTGCCAGCAGTTTAACACTCCCTGGGGAGCCCCAGCATTTT.

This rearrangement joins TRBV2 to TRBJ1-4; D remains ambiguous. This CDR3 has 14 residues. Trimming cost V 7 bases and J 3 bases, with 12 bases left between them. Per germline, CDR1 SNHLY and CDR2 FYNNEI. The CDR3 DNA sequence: TGTGCCAGCACGAACGGGAGGGCTAATGAAAAACTGTTTTTT. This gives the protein CASTNGRANEKLFF.

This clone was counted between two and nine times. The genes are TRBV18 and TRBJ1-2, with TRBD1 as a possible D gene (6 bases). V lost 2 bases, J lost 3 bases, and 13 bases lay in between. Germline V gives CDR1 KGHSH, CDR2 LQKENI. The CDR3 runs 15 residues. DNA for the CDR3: TGTGCCAGCTCACCATCCGGGGGCAGGGACTATGGCTACACCTTC. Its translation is CASSPSGGRDYGYTF.

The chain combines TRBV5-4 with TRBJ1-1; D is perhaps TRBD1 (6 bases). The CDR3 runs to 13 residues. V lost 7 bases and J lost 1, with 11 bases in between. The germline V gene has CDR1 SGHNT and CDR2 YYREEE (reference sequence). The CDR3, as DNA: TGTGCCAGCGGCCCCAGGGGGAACACTGAAGCTTTCTTT. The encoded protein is CASGPRGNTEAFF.

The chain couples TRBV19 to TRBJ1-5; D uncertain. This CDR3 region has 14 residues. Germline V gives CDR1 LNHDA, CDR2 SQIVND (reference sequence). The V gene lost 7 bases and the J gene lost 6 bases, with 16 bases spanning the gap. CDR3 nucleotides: TGTGCCAGTAACATGGGGATCACCGGTCAGCCCCAGCATTTT. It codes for CASNMGITGQPQHF.

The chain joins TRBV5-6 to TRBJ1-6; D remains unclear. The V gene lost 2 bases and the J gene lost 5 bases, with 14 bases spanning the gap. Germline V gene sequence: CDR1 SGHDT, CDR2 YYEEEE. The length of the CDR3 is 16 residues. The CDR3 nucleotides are TGTGCCAGCAGCTTACCCTCGGGGAATAATAATTCACCCCTCCACTTT. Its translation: CASSLPSGNNNSPLHF.

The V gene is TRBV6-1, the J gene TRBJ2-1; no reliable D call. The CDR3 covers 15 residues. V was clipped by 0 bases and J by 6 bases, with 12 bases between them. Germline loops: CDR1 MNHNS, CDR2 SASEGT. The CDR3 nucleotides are TGTGCCAGCAGTGAAGCGCTTGTGGGCCTCAATGAGCAGTTCTTC. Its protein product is CASSEALVGLNEQFF.